What follows is one T cell receptor (beta chain) and its context. In the PCR, 60 Vbeta and 13 Jbeta primers were used. Sequenced by immunoSEQ multiplex PCR; TCRdb stores in-frame clones only, minus some. The table lists some 99,000 clones, about 86% of them singletons, with 2.2% in the top ten. This specimen belongs to a study of cytomegalovirus exposure and HLA in healthy donors. The CDR3 has 14 residues. Germline-derived CDR1 and CDR2 are MNHEY and SMNVEV (reference sequence). Losses at the gene ends were 3 bases for V and 5 bases for J; bases not matched to a gene: 5. Material for sequencing was PBMCs. The chain combines TRBV27 with TRBJ2-5; 8 bases match TRBD1. The clonotype comes from a woman aged 25-40 years in good health and CMV-seronegative. This chain's CDR3 is CASSLTGATETQYF. The CDR3 DNA follows: TGTGCCAGCAGTTTGACAGGGGCCACGGAGACCCAGTACTTC.